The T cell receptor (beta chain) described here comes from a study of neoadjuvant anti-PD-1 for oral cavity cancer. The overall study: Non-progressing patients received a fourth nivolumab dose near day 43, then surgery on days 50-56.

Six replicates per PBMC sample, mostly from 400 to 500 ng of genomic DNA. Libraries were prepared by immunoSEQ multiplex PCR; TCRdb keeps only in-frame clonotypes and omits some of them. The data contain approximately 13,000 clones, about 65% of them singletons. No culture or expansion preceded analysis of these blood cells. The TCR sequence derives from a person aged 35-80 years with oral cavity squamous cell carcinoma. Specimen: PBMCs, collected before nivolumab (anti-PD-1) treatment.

The DNA of the CDR3 is TGTGCCAGCAGCCTTTCCAGGGTTGCTGGCTACACCTTC. Its translation: CASSLSRVAGYTF. The chain carries TRBV5-6 and TRBJ1-2; a possible D gene is TRBD1 (5 bases). Trimming pared 4 bases from V and 7 bases from J, leaving 14 bases between. This CDR3 is 13 amino acids long. Germline V gives CDR1 SGHDT, CDR2 YYEEEE. The entire variable domain, with the rest obtained from reference TRBV5-6 and TRBJ1-2, is as follows: DAGVTQSPTHLIKTRGQQVTLRCSPKSGHDTVSWYQQALGQGPQFIFQYYEEEERQRGNFPDRFSGHQFPNYSSELNVNALLLGDSALYLCASSLSRVAGYTFGSGTRLTVV.